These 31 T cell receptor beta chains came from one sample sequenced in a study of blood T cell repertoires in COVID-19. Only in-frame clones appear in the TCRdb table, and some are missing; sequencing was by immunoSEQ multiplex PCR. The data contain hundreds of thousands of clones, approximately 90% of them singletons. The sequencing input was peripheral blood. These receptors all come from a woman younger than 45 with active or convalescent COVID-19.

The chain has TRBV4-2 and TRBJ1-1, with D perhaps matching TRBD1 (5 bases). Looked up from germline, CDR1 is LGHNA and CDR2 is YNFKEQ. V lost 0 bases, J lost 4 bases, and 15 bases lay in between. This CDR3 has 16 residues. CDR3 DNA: TGTGCCAGCAGCCAAGAGCTACGGGGGTCCGGCACTGAAGCTTTCTTT. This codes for CASSQELRGSGTEAFF.

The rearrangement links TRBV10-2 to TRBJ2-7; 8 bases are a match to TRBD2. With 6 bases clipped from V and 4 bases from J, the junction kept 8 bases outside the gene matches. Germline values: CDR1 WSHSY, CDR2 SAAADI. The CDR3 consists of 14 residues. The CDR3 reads CASRQAGDRYEQYF. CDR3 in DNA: TGCGCCAGCAGGCAAGCGGGAGATAGGTACGAGCAGTACTTC.

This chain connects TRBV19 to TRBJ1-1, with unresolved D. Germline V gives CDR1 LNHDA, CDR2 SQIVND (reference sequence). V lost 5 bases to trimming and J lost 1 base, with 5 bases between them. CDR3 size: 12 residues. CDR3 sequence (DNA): TGTGCCAGTAGTGCCAGGAACACTGAAGCTTTCTTT. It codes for CASSARNTEAFF. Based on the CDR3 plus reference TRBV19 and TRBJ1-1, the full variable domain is DGGITQSPKYLFRKEGQNVTLSCEQNLNHDAMYWYRQDPGQGLRLIYYSQIVNDFQKGDIAEGYSVSREKKESFPLTVTSAQKNPTAFYLCASSARNTEAFFGQGTRLTVV.

CDR3 in DNA: TGCGCCAGCAGCCAAGCTCGAAAGACAGGGAGGAACGATAATTCACCCCTCCACTTT. It encodes CASSQARKTGRNDNSPLHF. This chain joins TRBV4-1 and TRBJ1-6; TRBD1 matches at 7 bases. Germline V lookup: CDR1 MGHRA, CDR2 YSYEKL. This CDR3 is built from 19 residues. V lost 1 base and J lost 5; bases outside the gene matches: 14.

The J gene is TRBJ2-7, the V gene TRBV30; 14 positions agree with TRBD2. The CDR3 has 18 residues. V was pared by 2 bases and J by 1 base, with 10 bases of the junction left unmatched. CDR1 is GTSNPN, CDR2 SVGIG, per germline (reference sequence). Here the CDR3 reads CAWSTRAGTSGSSYEQYF. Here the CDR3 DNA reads TGTGCCTGGAGTACCCGCGCCGGGACTAGCGGGAGTTCCTACGAGCAGTACTTC.

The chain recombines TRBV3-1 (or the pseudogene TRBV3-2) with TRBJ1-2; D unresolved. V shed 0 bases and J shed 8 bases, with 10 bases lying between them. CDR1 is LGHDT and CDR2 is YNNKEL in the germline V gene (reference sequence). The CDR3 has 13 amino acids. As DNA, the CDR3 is TGTGCCAGCAGCCAAGAAATTCTGGGCGGCTACACCTTC. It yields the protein CASSQEILGGYTF.

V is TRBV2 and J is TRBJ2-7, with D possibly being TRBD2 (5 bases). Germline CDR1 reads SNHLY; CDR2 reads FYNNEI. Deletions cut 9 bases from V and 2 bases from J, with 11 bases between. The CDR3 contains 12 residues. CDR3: CASRGLTYEQYF. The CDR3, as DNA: TGTGCCAGTAGAGGACTTACCTACGAGCAGTACTTC. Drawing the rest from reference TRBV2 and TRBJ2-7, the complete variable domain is EPEVTQTPSHQVTQMGQEVILRCVPISNHLYFYWYRQILGQKVEFLVSFYNNEISEKSEIFDDQFSVERPDGSNFTLKIRSTKLEDSAMYFCASRGLTYEQYFGPGTRLTVT.

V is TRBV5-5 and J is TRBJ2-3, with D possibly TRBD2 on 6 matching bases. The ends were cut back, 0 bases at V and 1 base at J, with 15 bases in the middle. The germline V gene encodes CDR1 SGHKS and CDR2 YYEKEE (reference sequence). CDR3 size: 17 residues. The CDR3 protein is CASSLEGRGGGTDTQYF. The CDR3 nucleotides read TGTGCCAGCAGCTTGGAGGGTAGAGGCGGGGGCACAGATACGCAGTATTTT. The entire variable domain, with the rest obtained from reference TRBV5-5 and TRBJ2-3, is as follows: DAGVTQSPTHLIKTRGQQVTLRCSPISGHKSVSWYQQVLGQGPQFIFQYYEKEERGRGNFPDRFSARQFPNYSSELNVNALLLGDSALYLCASSLEGRGGGTDTQYFGPGTRLTVL.

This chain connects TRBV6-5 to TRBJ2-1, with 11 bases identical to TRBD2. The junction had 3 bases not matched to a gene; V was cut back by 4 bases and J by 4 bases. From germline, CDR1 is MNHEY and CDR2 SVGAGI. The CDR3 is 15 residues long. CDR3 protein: CASSLGTSGYNEQFF. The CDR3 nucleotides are TGTGCCAGCAGTTTGGGGACTAGCGGATACAATGAGCAGTTCTTC.

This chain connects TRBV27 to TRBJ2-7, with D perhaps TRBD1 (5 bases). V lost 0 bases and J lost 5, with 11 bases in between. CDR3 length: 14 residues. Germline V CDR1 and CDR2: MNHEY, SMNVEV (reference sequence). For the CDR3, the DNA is TGTGCCAGCAGTTTATCGAACAGGATTCACGAGCAGTACTTC. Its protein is CASSLSNRIHEQYF.

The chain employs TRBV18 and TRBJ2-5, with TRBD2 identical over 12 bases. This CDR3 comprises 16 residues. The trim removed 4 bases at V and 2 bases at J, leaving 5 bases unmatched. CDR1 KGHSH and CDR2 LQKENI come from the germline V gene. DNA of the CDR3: TGTGCCAGCTCACTACGACTAGCGGGAGTACAAGAGACCCAGTACTTC. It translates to CASSLRLAGVQETQYF.

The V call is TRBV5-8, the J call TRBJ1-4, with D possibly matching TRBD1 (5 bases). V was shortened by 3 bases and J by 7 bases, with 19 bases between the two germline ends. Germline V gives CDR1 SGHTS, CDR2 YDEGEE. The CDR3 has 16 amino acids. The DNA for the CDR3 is TGTGCCAGCAGCTCCCTGGGGGGAGGGAGTGCTGAAAAACTGTTTTTT. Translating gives CASSSLGGGSAEKLFF.

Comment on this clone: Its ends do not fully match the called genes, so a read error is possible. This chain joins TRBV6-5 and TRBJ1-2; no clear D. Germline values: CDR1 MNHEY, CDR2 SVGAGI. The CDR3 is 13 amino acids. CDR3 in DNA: TGTGCCAGCAGTGACTCAACGGGATATGGCTACACCTTC. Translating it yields CASSDSTGYGYTF.

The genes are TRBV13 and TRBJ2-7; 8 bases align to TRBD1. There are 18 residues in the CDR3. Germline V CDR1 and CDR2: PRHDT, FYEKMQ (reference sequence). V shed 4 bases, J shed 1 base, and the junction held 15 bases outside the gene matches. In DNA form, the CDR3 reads TGTGCCAGCAGCTCCCAAATGTTGACAGGGGTGGGATCCTACGAGCAGTACTTC. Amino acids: CASSSQMLTGVGSYEQYF.

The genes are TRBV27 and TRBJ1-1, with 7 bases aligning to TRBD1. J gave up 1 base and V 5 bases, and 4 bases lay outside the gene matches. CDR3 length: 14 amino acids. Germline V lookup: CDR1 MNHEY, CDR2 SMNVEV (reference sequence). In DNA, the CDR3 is TGTGCCAGCAGTGCCGGGACAGCGAACACTGAAGCTTTCTTT. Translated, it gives CASSAGTANTEAFF.

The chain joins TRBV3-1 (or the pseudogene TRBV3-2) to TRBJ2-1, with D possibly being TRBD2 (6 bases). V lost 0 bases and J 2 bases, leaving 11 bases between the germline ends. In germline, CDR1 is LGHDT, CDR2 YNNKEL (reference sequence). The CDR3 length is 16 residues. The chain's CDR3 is CASSQDALAAYNEQFF. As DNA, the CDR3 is TGTGCCAGCAGCCAAGATGCACTAGCCGCCTACAATGAGCAGTTCTTC.

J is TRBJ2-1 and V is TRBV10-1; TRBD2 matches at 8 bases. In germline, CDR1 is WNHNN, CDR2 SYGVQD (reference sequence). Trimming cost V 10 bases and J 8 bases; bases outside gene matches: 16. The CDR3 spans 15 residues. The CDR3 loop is CATPPFRGGHHEQFF. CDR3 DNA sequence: TGCGCCACCCCCCCTTTTCGGGGGGGCCATCATGAGCAGTTCTTC.

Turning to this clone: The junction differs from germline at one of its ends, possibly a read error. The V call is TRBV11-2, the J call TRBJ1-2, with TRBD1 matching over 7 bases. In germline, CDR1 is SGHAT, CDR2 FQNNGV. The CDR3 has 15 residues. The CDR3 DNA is TGTGCCAACAGCTTAGTGACAGGGCTCTCTAATGGCTACACCTTC. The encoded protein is CANSLVTGLSNGYTF.

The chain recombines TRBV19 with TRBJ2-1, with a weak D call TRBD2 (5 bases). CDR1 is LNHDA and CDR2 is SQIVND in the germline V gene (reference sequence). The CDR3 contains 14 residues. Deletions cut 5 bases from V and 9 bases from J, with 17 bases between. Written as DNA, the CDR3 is TGTGCCAGTAGTCCGCCCGTAGGACTTTCTGAGCAGTTCTTC. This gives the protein CASSPPVGLSEQFF.

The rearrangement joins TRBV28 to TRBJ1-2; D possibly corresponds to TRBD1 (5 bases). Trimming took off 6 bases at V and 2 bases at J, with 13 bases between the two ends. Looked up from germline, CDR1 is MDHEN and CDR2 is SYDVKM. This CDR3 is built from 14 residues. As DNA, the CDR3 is TGTGCCAGCAGGGCCCGAGACAGAAACTATGGCTACACCTTC. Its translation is CASRARDRNYGYTF.

This CDR3 reads CASSPGQGDYGYTF. For the CDR3, the DNA is TGCGCCAGCAGCCCCGGACAGGGAGACTATGGCTACACCTTC. The chain employs TRBV5-1 and TRBJ1-2; 8 positions match TRBD1. The CDR3 spans 14 residues. Germline trimming cut 4 bases from V and 3 bases from J; bases unmatched to any gene: 5. Germline V gene lookup returns CDR1 SGHRS and CDR2 YFSETQ.

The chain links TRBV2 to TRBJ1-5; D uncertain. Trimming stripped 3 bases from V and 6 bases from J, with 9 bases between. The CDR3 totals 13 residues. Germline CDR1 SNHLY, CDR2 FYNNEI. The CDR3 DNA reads TGTGCCAGCAGTGAGAACAGCCCTCAGCCCCAGCATTTT. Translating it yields CASSENSPQPQHF. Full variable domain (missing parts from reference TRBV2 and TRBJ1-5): EPEVTQTPSHQVTQMGQEVILRCVPISNHLYFYWYRQILGQKVEFLVSFYNNEISEKSEIFDDQFSVERPDGSNFTLKIRSTKLEDSAMYFCASSENSPQPQHFGDGTRLSIL.

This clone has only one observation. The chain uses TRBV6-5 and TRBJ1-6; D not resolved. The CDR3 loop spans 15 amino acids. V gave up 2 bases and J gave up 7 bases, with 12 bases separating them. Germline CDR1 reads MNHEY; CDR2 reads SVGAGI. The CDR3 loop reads CASSYQRNTNSPLHF. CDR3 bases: TGTGCCAGCAGTTACCAACGAAACACGAATTCACCCCTCCACTTT.

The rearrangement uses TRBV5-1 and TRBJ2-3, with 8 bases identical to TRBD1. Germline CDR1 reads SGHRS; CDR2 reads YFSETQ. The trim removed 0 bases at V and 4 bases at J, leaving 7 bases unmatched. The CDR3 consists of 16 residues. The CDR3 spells CASSLGARGQSDTQYF. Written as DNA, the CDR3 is TGCGCCAGCAGCTTGGGGGCCAGGGGGCAATCAGATACGCAGTATTTT.

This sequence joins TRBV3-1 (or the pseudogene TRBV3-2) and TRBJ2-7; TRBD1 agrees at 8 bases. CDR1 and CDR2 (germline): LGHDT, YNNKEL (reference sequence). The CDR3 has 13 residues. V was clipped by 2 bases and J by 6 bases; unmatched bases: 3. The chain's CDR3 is CASSQIRGLEQYF. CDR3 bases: TGTGCCAGCAGCCAAATCAGGGGGCTCGAGCAGTACTTC.

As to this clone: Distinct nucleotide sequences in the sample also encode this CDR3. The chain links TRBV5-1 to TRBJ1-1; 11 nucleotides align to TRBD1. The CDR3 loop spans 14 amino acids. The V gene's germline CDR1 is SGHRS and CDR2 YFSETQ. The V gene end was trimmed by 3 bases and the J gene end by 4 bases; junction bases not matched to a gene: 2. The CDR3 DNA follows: TGCGCCAGCAGCTCCGGGACAGGGGGCACTGAAGCTTTCTTT. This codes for CASSSGTGGTEAFF.

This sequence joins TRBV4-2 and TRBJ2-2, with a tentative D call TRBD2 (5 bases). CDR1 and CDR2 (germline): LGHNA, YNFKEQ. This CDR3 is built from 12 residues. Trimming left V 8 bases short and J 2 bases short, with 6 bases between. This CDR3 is CASSGNTGELFF. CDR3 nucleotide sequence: TGTGCCAGCTCGGGAAACACCGGGGAGCTGTTTTTT.

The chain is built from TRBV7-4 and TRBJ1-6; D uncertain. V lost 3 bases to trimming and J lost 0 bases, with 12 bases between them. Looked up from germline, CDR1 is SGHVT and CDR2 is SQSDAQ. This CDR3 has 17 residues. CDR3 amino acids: CASSLAPWSSYNSPLHF. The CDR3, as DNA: TGTGCCAGCAGCTTGGCGCCCTGGAGCTCCTATAATTCACCCCTCCACTTT.

CDR3 in DNA: TGTGCCAGCAGTCGGTACCGACAGGACCCTTATAGCAATCAGCCCCAGCATTTT. Amino acids: CASSRYRQDPYSNQPQHF. This chain uses TRBV6-6 with TRBJ1-5; tentatively, D is TRBD1 (6 bases). The CDR3 loop spans 18 amino acids. V lost 5 bases and J 0 bases, leaving 20 bases between the germline ends. The germline CDR1 and CDR2 sequences are MNHNY and SVGAGI (reference sequence).

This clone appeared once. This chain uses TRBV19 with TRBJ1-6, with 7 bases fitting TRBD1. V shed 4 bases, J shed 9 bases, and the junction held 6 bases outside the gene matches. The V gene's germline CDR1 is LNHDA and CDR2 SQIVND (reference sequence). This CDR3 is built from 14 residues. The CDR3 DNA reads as TGTGCCAGTAGTACCCAAACAGGGGTTTCACCCCTCCACTTT. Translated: CASSTQTGVSPLHF.

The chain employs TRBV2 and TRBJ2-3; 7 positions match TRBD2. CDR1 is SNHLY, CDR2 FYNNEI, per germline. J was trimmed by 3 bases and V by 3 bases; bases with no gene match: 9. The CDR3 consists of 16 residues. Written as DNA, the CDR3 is TGTGCCAGCAGTGATGAAAAGCGGGGCCTAACAGATACGCAGTATTTT. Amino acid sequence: CASSDEKRGLTDTQYF.